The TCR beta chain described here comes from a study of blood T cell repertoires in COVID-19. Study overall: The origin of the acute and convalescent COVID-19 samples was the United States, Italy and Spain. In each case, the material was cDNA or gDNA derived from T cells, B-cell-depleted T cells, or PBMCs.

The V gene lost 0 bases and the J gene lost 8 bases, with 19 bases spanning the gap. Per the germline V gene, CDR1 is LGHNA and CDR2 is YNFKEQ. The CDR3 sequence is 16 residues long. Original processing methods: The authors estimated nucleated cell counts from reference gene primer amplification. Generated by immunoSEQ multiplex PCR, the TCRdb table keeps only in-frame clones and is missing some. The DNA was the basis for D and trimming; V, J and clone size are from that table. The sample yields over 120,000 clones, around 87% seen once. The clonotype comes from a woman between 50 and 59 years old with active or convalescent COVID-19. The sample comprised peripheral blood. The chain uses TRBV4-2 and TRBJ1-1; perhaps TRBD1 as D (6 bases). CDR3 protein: CASSQEMAGVASEAFF. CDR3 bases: TGTGCCAGCAGCCAAGAAATGGCAGGGGTCGCATCGGAAGCTTTCTTT.